This T cell receptor beta chain came from a study of blood T cells in healthy people across ages. Alongside a J-beta primer mix, a sample-barcoded 5' primer served in a second PCR lasting 7 to 11 cycles. TCRdb reprocessed the 5' RACE reads via MiXCR and lists one record per CDR3 protein. This sample carries 600,000 to 1,000,000 distinct CDR3 sequences, 58% of them seen once, and the ten largest clones take 20% to 25%. The source material was blood. The clonotype originates from a man between 25 and 39 years old in good health.

In DNA form, the CDR3 reads TGTGCCAGCAGCCAAGAGTCAGCCACGAACTATGGCTACACCTTC. As protein: CASSQESATNYGYTF. The V call is TRBV4-2, the J call TRBJ1-2, with D unclear. CDR1 is LGHNA and CDR2 is YNFKEQ in the germline V gene. The CDR3 spans 15 residues. Between the trimmed V and J ends, which lost 0 bases and 2 bases, there was a span of 10 bases.